A selection of T cell receptor beta chains follows, all from one sample in a study of cytomegalovirus exposure and HLA in healthy donors. Here immunoSEQ multiplex PCR was the method, and the copy in TCRdb shows in-frame clones only, minus some. The sample holds under 400,000 clones, roughly 90% seen once. Sequenced input: PBMCs. These receptors were collected from a woman between 18 and 30 years old in good health and CMV-seronegative. Both conserved end residues are part of each CDR3. A D gene is named only where the DNA matches it firmly. Size tells how often a clone was seen (once, few, many) or the class of an expanded clone, and some rows leave it out.

j_call v_call clone_size d_call cdr3_nt cdr3_aa
TRBJ1-2 TRBV28 few TRBD1 TGTGCCAGCAGAGCCAGGGGGGACGGCTACACCTTC CASRARGDGYTF
TRBJ2-1 TRBV6-5 . TRBD2 TGTGCCAGCAGTCCGATCCGGGGGGGCCGGATCTTC CASSPIRGGRIF
TRBJ2-1 TRBV27 . . TGTGCCAGCAGTTTATCGGAACAGTTATACAATGAGCAGTTCTTC CASSLSEQLYNEQFF
TRBJ1-4 TRBV4-1 . . TGCGCCAGCAGCCAAGACGGGAGCAGAAACGAAAAACTGTTTTTT CASSQDGSRNEKLFF
TRBJ1-1 TRBV7-9 few . TGTGCCAGCAGCTTTGCGGGGAACGAAGCTTTCTTT CASSFAGNEAFF
TRBJ1-2 TRBV7-9 . TRBD1 TGTGCCAGCAGCTCCGGGACAGCATCGGGCTACACCTTC CASSSGTASGYTF
TRBJ2-1 TRBV10-1 . TRBD2 TGCGCCAGCAGTGAGCGAGGACTAGCGGGAGTCCTGTTCTTC CASSERGLAGVLFF
TRBJ2-1 TRBV7-2 . . TGTGCCAGCAGCCGGACTTACCCGTCCGTTCGAGGCAATGAGCAGTTCTTC CASSRTYPSVRGNEQFF
TRBJ2-7 TRBV5-6 . TRBD1 TGTGCCAGCAGCTCAGGACAGGGAACCGACGAGCAGTACTTC CASSSGQGTDEQYF
TRBJ2-5 TRBV7-8 . . TGTGCCAGCAGTATACCCACCCGGGGGGCATATGGGACCCAGTACTTC CASSIPTRGAYGTQYF
TRBJ1-5 TRBV6-1 . . TGTGCCAGCAGTGTCGGGGGGGCTAGCAATCAGCCCCAGCATTTT CASSVGGASNQPQHF
TRBJ2-3 TRBV6-5 . . TGTGCCAGCATGGGGCCTTTAGGAGATACGCAGTATTTT CASMGPLGDTQYF
TRBJ2-2 TRBV6-5 . TRBD2 TGTGCCACTGGAGCGGGATCGAACACCGGGGAGCTGTTTTTT CATGAGSNTGELFF
TRBJ2-7 TRBV19 . . TGTGCCAGTAGTATTGGGCAGGGCTACGAGCAGTACTTC CASSIGQGYEQYF
TRBJ2-1 TRBV11-2 . . TGTGCCAGCAGCTTTAAATATGAGCAGTTCTTC CASSFKYEQFF
TRBJ2-3 TRBV29-1 . TRBD1 TGCAGCGTTGAAGATTGGGACAGCACCGCCACAGATACGCAGTATTTT CSVEDWDSTATDTQYF
TRBJ2-4 TRBV19 . TRBD2 TGTGCCAGTAGATCTTGGGAGGGCTCTCAGTACTTC CASRSWEGSQYF
TRBJ2-5 TRBV27 . . TGTGCCAGCAGGGAAGGGGTTTGGAAGGGAGAGACCCAGTACTTC CASREGVWKGETQYF
TRBJ2-1 TRBV5-6 once . TGTGCCAGCCAAACAGGGTATGAGCAGTTCTTC CASQTGYEQFF
TRBJ2-2 TRBV12-5 . TRBD2 TGTGCTAGTCAAGCGGGGGAGCTCTACGGGGAGCTGTTTTTT CASQAGELYGELFF
TRBJ1-4 TRBV5-1 . . TGCGCCAGCAGCTTGAGTTCGGACAGTGGGCAACTGTTTTTT CASSLSSDSGQLFF
TRBJ2-5 TRBV30 . TRBD2 TGTGCCTGGAAAGTGGGCGGGGGGGGCCCACAAGAGACCCAGTACTTC CAWKVGGGGPQETQYF
TRBJ2-1 TRBV27 . . TGTGCCAGCAGTTTTCTACTAGCTCTGGATGAGCAGTTCTTC CASSFLLALDEQFF
TRBJ2-2 TRBV5-4 . . TGTGCCAGCAGCTTCCCCGGGACCGGGGAGCTGTTTTTT CASSFPGTGELFF
TRBJ1-2 TRBV29-1 . TRBD1 TGCAGCGCCGACGCTACAGGGGGCAACTATGGCTACACCTTC CSADATGGNYGYTF
TRBJ2-5 TRBV19 . . TGTGCCGTTAGTTGGGGGACTCAAGAGACCCAGTACTTC CAVSWGTQETQYF
TRBJ1-1 TRBV28 . . TGTGCCAGCAGTGCAACTATTTCCATGAACACTGAAGCTTTCTTT CASSATISMNTEAFF
TRBJ2-1 TRBV5-1 . TRBD1 TGCGCCAGCAGCTCCAAGGACGGGACAGGGGCCTACAATGAGCAGTTCTTC CASSSKDGTGAYNEQFF
TRBJ2-3 TRBV27 once . TGTGCCAGCAGTCTGCGCACGAGCACAGATACGCAGTATTTT CASSLRTSTDTQYF
TRBJ2-3 TRBV29-1 . TRBD1 TGCAGCGTTGTCCTAGCCGGACAGGGGGGAGATACGCAGTATTTT CSVVLAGQGGDTQYF
TRBJ2-7 TRBV30 . . TGTGCCTGGAGTGCAACAGGGAACGAGCAGTACTTC CAWSATGNEQYF
TRBJ2-1 TRBV11-2 . . TGTGCCAGCAGCTGGAGTGACGGAAATGAGCAGTTCTTC CASSWSDGNEQFF
TRBJ2-2 TRBV5-1 . TRBD2 TGCGCCAGCAGCTTGTTTAGCGGGAGGGAATACACCGGGGAGCTGTTTTTT CASSLFSGREYTGELFF
TRBJ1-4 TRBV4-1 . . TGCGCCAGCAGCCGCGGTACGGTAAGGGGAGAAAAACTGTTTTTT CASSRGTVRGEKLFF
TRBJ2-7 TRBV5-1 . . TGCGCCAGCAGCTTGGGACAGGTGCACTCCTACGAGCAGTACTTC CASSLGQVHSYEQYF
TRBJ2-7 TRBV18 . TRBD1 TGTGCCAGCTCACCGGCCGGGACAGCCTACGAGCAGTACTTC CASSPAGTAYEQYF
TRBJ2-5 TRBV11-2 . TRBD2 TGTGCCAGCAGCTCTCACGGTGCTAGCGGACAAGAGACCCAGTACTTC CASSSHGASGQETQYF
TRBJ2-2 TRBV7-6 . . TGTGCCAGCAGCTTAGCGGTGGGAGCGTTGAACACCGGGGAGCTGTTTTTT CASSLAVGALNTGELFF
TRBJ1-2 TRBV5-1 once . TGCGCCAGCAGCCCGGCGGGGGGAGGCTATGGCTACACCTTC CASSPAGGGYGYTF
TRBJ1-2 TRBV27 . . TGTGCCAGCAGTCCCCAGGGTTATGGCTACACCTTC CASSPQGYGYTF
TRBJ2-3 TRBV18 . TRBD1 TGTGCCAGCTCACCAAACAGGGGATCCACAGATACGCAGTATTTT CASSPNRGSTDTQYF
TRBJ1-4 TRBV7-9 . TRBD1 TGTGCCAGCAGCTTAGTTCAGGGGGCTAATGAAAAACTGTTTTTT CASSLVQGANEKLFF